The 7 T cell receptor beta chains listed next were all sequenced from one sample in a study of vaccination effects on CD4 cells after COVID-19. Sequencing used immunoSEQ multiplex PCR; TCRdb keeps in-frame clones, though not all of them. The sample consists of 50,000 or so clones, 65% to 75% of them appearing once. These receptors' antigens are unknown. Isolation of CD4+ T cells took place after about nine days of culture. This person caught SARS-CoV-2 sometime from March to December 2020, and PCR testing confirmed the infection. It was two doses of either the BNT162b2 or mRNA-1273 vaccine that participants received. This sample comprised CD4+ T cells from PBMCs cultured without peptide, obtained after COVID-19 vaccination. The receptors come from a human donor who had a prior SARS-CoV-2 infection.

In DNA, the CDR3 is TGCGCCAGCAGCTTGGGGACAGGGTCCCACGAGCAGTACTTC. Translating it yields CASSLGTGSHEQYF. The chain has TRBV5-1 and TRBJ2-7, with 8 bases lining up with TRBD1. This CDR3 region has 14 residues. With V trimmed by 0 bases and J by 5 bases, 4 bases remained unmatched. CDR1 SGHRS and CDR2 YFSETQ come from the germline V gene. Full variable domain (rest looked up from reference TRBV5-1 and TRBJ2-7): KAGVTQTPRYLIKTRGQQVTLSCSPISGHRSVSWYQQTPGQGLQFLFEYFSETQRNKGNFPGRFSGRQFSNSRSEMNVSTLELGDSALYLCASSLGTGSHEQYFGPGTRLTVT.

This chain joins TRBV7-2 and TRBJ2-7, with D possibly being TRBD1 (5 bases). CDR3 size: 15 residues. Trimming cost V 1 base and J 0 bases, with 10 bases left between them. The germline V gene has CDR1 SGHTA and CDR2 FQGNSA. This CDR3 reads CASSLVGRGSYEQYF. The CDR3 region has the DNA TGTGCCAGCAGCTTAGTCGGTAGGGGCTCCTACGAGCAGTACTTC.

The chain links TRBV6-1 to TRBJ2-5, with a weak D call TRBD1 (6 bases). This CDR3 is 16 amino acids long. The V end lost 3 bases, the J end lost 5 bases, and 19 bases lay between the germline ends. Germline CDR1 reads MNHNS; CDR2 reads SASEGT. The CDR3 region has the DNA TGTGCCAGCAGTGACCGCCCCCTTGGGGGCTTGGAGACCCAGTACTTC. Translating it yields CASSDRPLGGLETQYF.

The chain combines TRBV11-2 with TRBJ2-1; 9 nucleotides line up with TRBD2. This CDR3 comprises 15 residues. V trimming: 1 base; J trimming: 8 bases; junction bases outside the gene matches: 6. Germline CDR1 reads SGHAT; CDR2 reads FQNNGV. The CDR3 spells CASSLALAGYYEQFF. The CDR3 DNA sequence: TGTGCCAGCAGCTTAGCACTAGCGGGTTACTATGAGCAGTTCTTC.

A remark on this clone: The junction does not match germline at one end; this may be a read error. The rearrangement uses TRBV7-7 and TRBJ2-3, with D uncertain. Germline V gene sequence: CDR1 SSHAT, CDR2 FNYEAQ (reference sequence). The CDR3 runs 14 residues. The CDR3 coding sequence is TGTGCTAGCAGCCTCTCGCCAATGACCGATACGCAGTATTTT. Encoded protein: CASSLSPMTDTQYF.

This chain links TRBV6-5 with TRBJ2-7; D is undetermined. The germline V gene encodes CDR1 MNHEY and CDR2 SVGAGI. This CDR3 contains 11 residues. V was clipped by 5 bases and J by 4 bases, with 6 bases between them. The CDR3 loop reads CASSHQYEQYF. DNA for the CDR3: TGTGCCAGCAGTCACCAGTACGAGCAGTACTTC.

For this clone: This sample also contains other DNA sequences that code for the same CDR3. The chain employs TRBV6-5 and TRBJ1-5; D gene ambiguous. The CDR3 spans 13 residues. Trimming took off 2 bases at V and 2 bases at J, with 4 bases between the two ends. The germline V gene has CDR1 MNHEY and CDR2 SVGAGI. CDR3 region: CASSYRGNQPQHF. CDR3 coding DNA: TGTGCCAGCAGTTACAGGGGCAATCAGCCCCAGCATTTT.